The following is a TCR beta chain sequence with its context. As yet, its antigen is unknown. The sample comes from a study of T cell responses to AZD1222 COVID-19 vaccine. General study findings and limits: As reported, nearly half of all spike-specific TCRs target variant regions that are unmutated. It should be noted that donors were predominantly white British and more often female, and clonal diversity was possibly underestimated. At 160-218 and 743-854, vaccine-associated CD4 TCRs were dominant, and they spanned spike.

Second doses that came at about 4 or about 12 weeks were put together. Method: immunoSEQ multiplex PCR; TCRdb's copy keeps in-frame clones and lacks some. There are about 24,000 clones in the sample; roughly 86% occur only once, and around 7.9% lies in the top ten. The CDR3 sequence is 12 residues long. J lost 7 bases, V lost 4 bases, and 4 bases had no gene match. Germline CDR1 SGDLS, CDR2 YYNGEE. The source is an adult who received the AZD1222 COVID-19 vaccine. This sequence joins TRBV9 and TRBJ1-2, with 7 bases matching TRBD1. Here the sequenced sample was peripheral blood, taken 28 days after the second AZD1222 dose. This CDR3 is CASSLQGFGYTF. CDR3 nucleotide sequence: TGTGCCAGCAGCTTACAGGGGTTTGGCTACACCTTC.